Sequencing of this T cell receptor (beta chain) was carried out in a study of T cells in Graves' hyperthyroidism and ophthalmopathy. Broader study findings: Peripheral blood also featured most of the thyroid clonotypes expanded above 0.001. In the analysis, a 13 V-J model separated ophthalmopathy from stable hyperthyroidism.

The definition of stable Graves' hyperthyroidism was no ophthalmopathy progression within 18 months. PBMCs were obtained from 9.5 to 10 ml fresh peripheral blood. Template material for amplifying TCR beta CDR3 regions consisted of RNA transcripts. During a first-round RT-PCR of the TCR CDR3, the HTBI primer set was used. TCRdb re-analysed the multiplex PCR reads in MiXCR, keeping a single row per CDR3 protein. The repertoire holds roughly 700,000 distinct CDR3 sequences, with approximately 15% as singletons. This clonotype was counted at least ten times. The antigen remains undetermined. The source of this sequence is a woman aged 18 to 35 with Graves' hyperthyroidism. The source material was blood.

This CDR3 is CASRPGVNTEAFF. The CDR3 DNA follows: TGTGCCAGCAGGCCGGGGGTAAACACTGAAGCTTTCTTT. V is TRBV28 and J is TRBJ1-1; possibly TRBD1 for D (5 bases). CDR3 length equals 13 residues. Germline V CDR1 and CDR2: MDHEN, SYDVKM. V shed 6 bases and J shed 2 bases, with 10 bases lying between them.